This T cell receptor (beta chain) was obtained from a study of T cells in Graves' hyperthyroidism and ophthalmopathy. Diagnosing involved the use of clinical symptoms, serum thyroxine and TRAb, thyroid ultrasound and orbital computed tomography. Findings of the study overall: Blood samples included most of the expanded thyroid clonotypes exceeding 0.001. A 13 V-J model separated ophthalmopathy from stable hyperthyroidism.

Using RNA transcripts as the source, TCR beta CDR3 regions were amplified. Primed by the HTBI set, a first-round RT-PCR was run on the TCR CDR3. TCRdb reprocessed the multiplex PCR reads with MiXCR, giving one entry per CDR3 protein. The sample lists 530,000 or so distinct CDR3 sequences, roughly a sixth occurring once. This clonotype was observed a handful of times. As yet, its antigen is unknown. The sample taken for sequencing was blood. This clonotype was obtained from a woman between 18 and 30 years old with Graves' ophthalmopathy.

The CDR3 bases are TGTGCCAGCCTTAGGGGTGGCTACACCTTC. Residues: CASLRGGYTF. The V gene is TRBV28, the J gene TRBJ1-2; D perhaps matches TRBD1 (5 bases). The V and J ends lost 8 bases and 7 bases respectively, with 8 bases between them. CDR1 is MDHEN and CDR2 is SYDVKM in the germline V gene. The CDR3 is 10 residues long.